This T cell receptor (beta chain) emerged from a study of T cell clonotyping in hematopoietic cell transplantation. Study background: Recipient samples before transplant were obtained post-cytoreduction.

Time point given: recipient sample about 28 days before transplant, after cytoreduction. As to this clone: Antigen specificity is unknown.

The germline CDR1 and CDR2 sequences are MDHEN and SYDVKM. V lost 1 base and J 6 bases, leaving 7 bases between the germline ends. This CDR3 is built from 12 residues. Sequenced by immunoSEQ multiplex PCR; TCRdb stores in-frame clones only, minus some. The sample yields roughly 80,000 clones, 96% seen once. Whole-study findings and limits: After transplant, recipient diversity fell while pathologically expanded clonotypes grew through day 180.

The receptor's source is a woman between 50 and 59 years old with acute myeloid leukemia. Some clones in this sample may be carry-over from other donors' samples. The rearrangement uses TRBV28 and TRBJ2-7; D is ambiguous. The input for sequencing was peripheral blood mononuclear cells, taken before stem cell transplant. As DNA, the CDR3 is TGTGCCAGCAGTTTATCTTGGGGCGAGCAGTACTTC. Amino acids: CASSLSWGEQYF.